Following are 25 T cell receptor beta chains from one sample sequenced in a study of T cells after somatic rescue of genetic block. The method was immunoSEQ multiplex PCR; TCRdb's version includes in-frame clones alone and lacks a portion of them. The top ten hold around 1.5% of the sample, which has tens of thousands of clones, 80% to 90% seen once. Sequencing was performed on peripheral blood mononuclear cells (PBMCs). These receptor sequences come from a woman aged 18-29 years.

The V gene is TRBV2, the J gene TRBJ1-3, with D unresolved. Germline CDR1 and CDR2: SNHLY and FYNNEI. Deletions cut 10 bases from V and 0 bases from J, with 19 bases between. This CDR3 is built from 16 residues. The CDR3 DNA reads as TGTGCCATAAACCCGAATGGGTTATACTCTGGAAACACCATATATTTT. This translates into CAINPNGLYSGNTIYF.

The gene calls are TRBV7-2 and TRBJ2-7, with a weak D call TRBD2 (7 bases). The CDR3 has 14 residues. The germline gives CDR1 SGHTA, CDR2 FQGNSA. The V end lost 5 bases, the J end lost 4 bases, and 15 bases lay between the germline ends. CDR3 coding DNA: TGTGCCAGCAGCCTACAGGGAGGGGGGTACGAGCAGTACTTC. Amino acid sequence: CASSLQGGGYEQYF. Full variable domain (rest looked up from reference TRBV7-2 and TRBJ2-7): GAGVSQSPSNKVTEKGKDVELRCDPISGHTALYWYRQSLGQGLEFLIYFQGNSAPDKSGLPSDRFSAERTGGSVSTLTIQRTQQEDSAVYLCASSLQGGGYEQYFGPGTRLTVT.

The CDR3 loop is CASSSTPVSGSSYNEQFF. CDR3 coding DNA: TGTGCCAGCAGCTCTACGCCCGTTAGCGGGAGCTCCTACAATGAGCAGTTCTTC. V is TRBV7-3 and J is TRBJ2-1, with 9 bases fitting TRBD2. The CDR3 has 18 amino acids. The V gene's germline CDR1 is SGHTA and CDR2 FQGTGA. V trimming: 4 bases; J trimming: 0 bases; junction bases outside the gene matches: 10.

The chain has TRBV12-5 and TRBJ1-1; 10 bases align to TRBD1. This CDR3 region has 15 residues. V was clipped by 0 bases and J by 4 bases; unmatched bases: 2. The germline CDR1 and CDR2 sequences are LGHNT and FRNRAP. CDR3 nucleotide sequence: TGTGCTAGTGGTTTGGTCCGACAGGGGGCCACTGAAGCTTTCTTT. The encoded protein is CASGLVRQGATEAFF.

This clone was recorded only once. The chain links TRBV7-8 to TRBJ2-2; 7 bases map to TRBD2. Trimming took 5 bases from V and 0 from J; bases not matched to a gene: 6. This CDR3 comprises 16 residues. Germline-derived CDR1 and CDR2 are SGHVS and FQNEAQ. This CDR3 is CASSGRGLPNTGELFF. The CDR3, as DNA: TGTGCCAGCAGCGGAAGGGGACTACCGAACACCGGGGAGCTGTTTTTT.

V and J are TRBV7-9 and TRBJ1-2; no clear D gene. Trimming left V 1 base short and J 5 bases short, with 8 bases between. The CDR3 totals 13 residues. Germline V gives CDR1 SEHNR, CDR2 FQNEAQ (reference sequence). CDR3 amino acids: CASSLDGAYGYTF. The CDR3 region has the DNA TGTGCCAGCAGCTTAGATGGCGCTTATGGCTACACCTTC.

CDR3: CASRTQTNTGELFF. The CDR3 DNA is TGTGCCAGCAGGACCCAGACGAACACCGGGGAGCTGTTTTTT. The chain combines TRBV2 with TRBJ2-2; D is ambiguous. The CDR3 covers 14 residues. The ends were cut back, 6 bases at V and 0 bases at J, with 8 bases in the middle. Germline CDR1 reads SNHLY; CDR2 reads FYNNEI.

V gene TRBV21-1 combines with J gene TRBJ2-3; TRBD2 was called by the table and not checked on the DNA. TRBV21-1 has pseudogene status. The CDR3 covers 16 residues. CDR3 DNA sequence: TGTGCCAGCAGCACCCGACTAGCGGAGGACACAGATACGCAGTATTTT. This sequence encodes CASSTRLAEDTDTQYF.

CDR3 protein: CASSPGTNLGEAFF. The CDR3 DNA reads TGTGCCAGCAGCCCAGGGACGAATCTAGGTGAAGCTTTCTTT. The chain joins TRBV28 to TRBJ1-1; the D gene is possibly TRBD1 (5 bases). The CDR3 sequence is 14 residues long. Per the germline V gene, CDR1 is MDHEN and CDR2 is SYDVKM. V shed 6 bases and J shed 7 bases, with 18 bases lying between them.

This chain joins TRBV30 and TRBJ2-5, with D unresolved. V was shortened by 0 bases and J by 4 bases, with 12 bases between the two germline ends. From germline, CDR1 is GTSNPN and CDR2 SVGIG (reference sequence). The CDR3 spans 14 residues. CDR3 nucleotides: TGTGCCTGGAGTGTACGAAGGGATCTAGAGACCCAGTACTTC. It translates to CAWSVRRDLETQYF.

This chain connects TRBV13 to TRBJ1-1; 11 bases fit TRBD1. Looked up from germline, CDR1 is PRHDT and CDR2 is FYEKMQ (reference sequence). The CDR3 sequence is 20 residues long. J gave up 4 bases and V 5 bases, and 21 bases lay outside the gene matches. The CDR3 DNA is TGTGCCAGCAGCCAAGGGTCGAACGTGGACAGGGGGCTGGAGGCCACTGAAGCTTTCTTT. This gives the protein CASSQGSNVDRGLEATEAFF. Full variable domain (remainder filled in from reference TRBV13 and TRBJ1-1): AAGVIQSPRHLIKEKRETATLKCYPIPRHDTVYWYQQGPGQDPQFLISFYEKMQSDKGSIPDRFSAQQFSDYHSELNMSSLELGDSALYFCASSQGSNVDRGLEATEAFFGQGTRLTVV.

The chain carries TRBV5-1 and TRBJ2-3, with 9 bases fitting TRBD1. The germline V gene has CDR1 SGHRS and CDR2 YFSETQ. The V gene end was trimmed by 2 bases and the J gene end by 2 bases; junction bases not matched to a gene: 6. The CDR3 loop spans 16 amino acids. CDR3 region: CASSFRQGGSTDTQYF. CDR3 DNA: TGCGCCAGCAGCTTTCGACAGGGGGGTTCCACAGATACGCAGTATTTT.

The chain joins TRBV9 to TRBJ2-7, with a possible D match to TRBD2 (5 bases). Germline lookup yields CDR1 SGDLS and CDR2 YYNGEE. V was clipped by 3 bases and J by 0 bases, with 10 bases between them. The CDR3 runs 14 residues. CDR3 loop: CASSAEGVSYEQYF. The CDR3 DNA reads TGTGCCAGCAGCGCCGAGGGTGTCTCCTACGAGCAGTACTTC.

As concerns this clone: Because the CDR3's place on the DNA is in doubt, the DNA is left out and the CDR3 is given as listed by TCRdb. This rearrangement joins TRBV5-6 to TRBJ1-1; TRBD1 was called by the table and not checked on the DNA. From germline, CDR1 is SGHDT and CDR2 YYEEEE. The CDR3 comprises 11 residues, both ends counted. CDR3 amino acids: CASSVGQGAVF.

The rearrangement uses TRBV25-1 and TRBJ2-2; D not certain. The length of the CDR3 is 13 residues. CDR1 and CDR2 from the germline V gene are MGHDK and SYGVNS. Trimming left V 6 bases short and J 3 bases short, with 8 bases between. The CDR3 sequence is CASSGSYTGELFF. The CDR3 coding sequence is TGTGCCAGCAGCGGTTCTTACACCGGGGAGCTGTTTTTT. The whole variable domain, remainder taken from reference TRBV25-1 and TRBJ2-2, is EADIYQTPRYLVIGTGKKITLECSQTMGHDKMYWYQQDPGMELHLIHYSYGVNSTEKGDLSSESTVSRIRTEHFPLTLESARPSHTSQYLCASSGSYTGELFFGEGSRLTVL.

The V call is TRBV7-8, the J call TRBJ2-3, with D hard to call. Germline V gene lookup returns CDR1 SGHVS and CDR2 FQNEAQ. Trimming shortened V by 6 bases and J by 2 bases, and 6 bases separated the two germline ends. The CDR3 runs 12 residues. The DNA of the CDR3 is TGTGCCAGCAGTAGGGTCACAGATACGCAGTATTTT. It encodes CASSRVTDTQYF.

This clone showed up just once. The rearrangement links TRBV5-6 to TRBJ2-7; D is unclear. Germline-derived CDR1 and CDR2 are SGHDT and YYEEEE. V was clipped by 1 base and J by 4 bases, with 15 bases between them. The CDR3 is 15 residues long. The CDR3 DNA reads TGTGCCAGCAGCTTGTCCGCCTTGACTTCTTACGAGCAGTACTTC. Amino acid sequence: CASSLSALTSYEQYF. The whole variable domain, filled in from reference TRBV5-6 and TRBJ2-7, reads DAGVTQSPTHLIKTRGQQVTLRCSPKSGHDTVSWYQQALGQGPQFIFQYYEEEERQRGNFPDRFSGHQFPNYSSELNVNALLLGDSALYLCASSLSALTSYEQYFGPGTRLTVT.

This chain joins TRBV7-3 and TRBJ1-5; unclear D gene. CDR1 SGHTA and CDR2 FQGTGA come from the germline V gene. The CDR3 has 13 amino acids. Trimming removed 2 bases from V and 2 bases from J, with 4 bases in between. CDR3 nucleotides: TGTGCCAGCAGCTTACACGGCAATCAGCCCCAGCATTTT. Translating it yields CASSLHGNQPQHF.

The V call is TRBV7-9, the J call TRBJ2-1, with 14 nucleotides matching TRBD2. The V and J ends lost 5 bases and 7 bases, in that order; junction bases with no gene match: 10. The CDR3 sequence is 17 residues long. Per germline, CDR1 SEHNR and CDR2 FQNEAQ (reference sequence). Here the CDR3 DNA reads TGTGCCAGCAGCACTCGACTAGCGGGAGGGCCAGGTAATGAGCAGTTCTTC. It yields the protein CASSTRLAGGPGNEQFF.

The V call is TRBV29-1, the J call TRBJ2-1, with 11 positions matching TRBD1. The CDR3 sequence is 15 residues long. J was trimmed by 5 bases and V by 4 bases; bases with no gene match: 7. The germline V gene encodes CDR1 SQVTM and CDR2 ANQGSEA. The DNA for the CDR3 is TGCAGCGTTGGTGGAGGACAGGGGGCGGACAATGAGCAGTTCTTC. Residues: CSVGGGQGADNEQFF.

J is TRBJ2-7 and V is TRBV6-5; no firm D call. This CDR3 is 14 amino acids long. Germline CDR1 MNHEY, CDR2 SVGAGI. The V end lost 6 bases, the J end lost 0 bases, and 12 bases lay between the germline ends. This CDR3 reads CASRRLRLSYEQYF. DNA for the CDR3: TGTGCCAGCAGGCGCTTGAGACTCTCCTACGAGCAGTACTTC.

In its sample, this clone was seen once. V usage is TRBV4-3 and J usage is TRBJ2-5; 7 bases are shared with TRBD2. CDR3 length: 13 amino acids. The J segment lost 3 bases and the V segment lost 8 bases, leaving 6 bases of the junction unmatched. Germline V gene lookup returns CDR1 LGHNA and CDR2 YSLEER. Written as DNA, the CDR3 is TGCGCCAGCTCCGGCGGGACTAAAGAGACCCAGTACTTC. Its translation is CASSGGTKETQYF.

The CDR3 DNA follows: TGTGCCAGCAGATCTCTACAGGGATTGCAAGAGACCCAGTACTTC. Its protein is CASRSLQGLQETQYF. J is TRBJ2-5 and V is TRBV7-9; TRBD1 might be the D (6 bases). Germline V lookup: CDR1 SEHNR, CDR2 FQNEAQ (reference sequence). The CDR3 is 15 residues long. The V gene lost 6 bases and the J gene lost 2 bases, with 16 bases spanning the gap.

V is TRBV6-5 and J is TRBJ1-2; 10 positions match TRBD1. The CDR3 is made up of 13 amino acids. CDR1 and CDR2 (germline): MNHEY, SVGAGI. Trimming at V came to 6 bases and at J to 9 bases, leaving 7 bases not matched to a gene. DNA for the CDR3: TGTGCCAGCAGCTCGGACAGGGGGAGGAGCTACACCTTC. Amino acids: CASSSDRGRSYTF.

Here the CDR3 DNA reads TGTGCCAGCAGCTTCCATGGGACTAGTGCCACAGATACGCAGTATTTT. Its translation is CASSFHGTSATDTQYF. This chain connects TRBV7-2 to TRBJ2-3; TRBD2 agrees at 8 bases. Germline values: CDR1 SGHTA, CDR2 FQGNSA. There are 16 residues in the CDR3. Germline trimming cut 3 bases from V and 2 bases from J; bases unmatched to any gene: 7.